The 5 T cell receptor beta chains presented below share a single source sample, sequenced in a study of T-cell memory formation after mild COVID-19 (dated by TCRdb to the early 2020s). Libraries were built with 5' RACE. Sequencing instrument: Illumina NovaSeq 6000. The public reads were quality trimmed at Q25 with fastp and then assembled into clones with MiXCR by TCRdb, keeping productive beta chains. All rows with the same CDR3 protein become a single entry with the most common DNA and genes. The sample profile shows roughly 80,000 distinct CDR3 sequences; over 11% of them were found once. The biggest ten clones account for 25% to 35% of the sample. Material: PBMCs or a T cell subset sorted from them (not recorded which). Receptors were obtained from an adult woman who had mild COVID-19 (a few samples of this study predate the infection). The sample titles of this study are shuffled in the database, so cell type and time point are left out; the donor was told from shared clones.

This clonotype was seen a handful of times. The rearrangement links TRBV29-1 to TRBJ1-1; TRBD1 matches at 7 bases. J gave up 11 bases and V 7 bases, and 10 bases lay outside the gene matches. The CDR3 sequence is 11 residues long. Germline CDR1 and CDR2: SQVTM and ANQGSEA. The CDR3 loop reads CSGWRGRVAFF. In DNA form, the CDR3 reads TGCAGCGGGTGGAGGGGGCGCGTGGCTTTCTTT.

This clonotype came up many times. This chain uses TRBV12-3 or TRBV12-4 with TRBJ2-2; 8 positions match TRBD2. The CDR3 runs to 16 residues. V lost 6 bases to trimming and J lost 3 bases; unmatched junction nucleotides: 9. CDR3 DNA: TGTGCCAGCAGCCCTCCGGGGGGGCCCGACACCGGGGAGCTGTTTTTT. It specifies CASSPPGGPDTGELFF.

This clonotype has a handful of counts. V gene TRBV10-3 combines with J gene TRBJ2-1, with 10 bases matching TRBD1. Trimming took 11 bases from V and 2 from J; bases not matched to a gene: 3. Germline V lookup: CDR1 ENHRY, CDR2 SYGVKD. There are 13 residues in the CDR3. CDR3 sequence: CAGGTGAYNEQFF. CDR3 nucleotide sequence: TGTGCCGGCGGGACAGGGGCCTACAATGAGCAGTTCTTC.

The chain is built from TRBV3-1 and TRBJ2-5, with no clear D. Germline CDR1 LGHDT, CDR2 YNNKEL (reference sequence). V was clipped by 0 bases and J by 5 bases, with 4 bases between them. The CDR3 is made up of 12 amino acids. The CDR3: CASSQEMETQYF. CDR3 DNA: TGTGCCAGCAGCCAAGAAATGGAGACCCAGTACTTC.

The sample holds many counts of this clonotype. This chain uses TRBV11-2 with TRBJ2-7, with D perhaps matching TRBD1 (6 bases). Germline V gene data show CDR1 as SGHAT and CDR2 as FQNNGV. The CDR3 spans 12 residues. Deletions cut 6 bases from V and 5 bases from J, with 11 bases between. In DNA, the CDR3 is TGTGCCAGCAGTTTACAGGGAAACGAGCAGTACTTC. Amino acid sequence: CASSLQGNEQYF.